One and the same sample provided the 15 T cell receptor beta chains below, sequenced in a study of T-cell memory formation after mild COVID-19. MiXCR, run by TCRdb on the 5' RACE reads, gives a single entry per CDR3 protein. The sample yields 280,000 or so distinct CDR3 sequences, under 20% seen once. Sequences were obtained from PBMCs or a T cell subset sorted from them (not recorded which). The source of these receptors is a young man who had mild COVID-19 (a few samples of this study predate the infection). Cell type and time point are not known.

The chain joins TRBV5-5 to TRBJ2-1, with D perhaps matching TRBD1 or TRBD2 (6 bases each). V lost 5 bases and J 8 bases, leaving 14 bases between the germline ends. The CDR3 runs to 13 residues. Germline CDR1 is SGHKS and CDR2 is YYEKEE (reference sequence). As DNA, the CDR3 is TGTGCCAGCAGACGGAGGGGGTCCGATGAGCAGTTCTTC. It translates to CASRRRGSDEQFF.

This clonotype occurred a few times. The J gene is TRBJ2-1, the V gene TRBV4-1; 8 bases agree with TRBD2. J was trimmed by 4 bases and V by 8 bases; bases with no gene match: 10. This CDR3 spans 15 amino acids. Germline CDR1 MGHRA, CDR2 YSYEKL. Here the CDR3 DNA reads TGCGCCAGCGCCCTAGGAGCGGGGGAGTACAATGAGCAGTTCTTC. Its protein product is CASALGAGEYNEQFF.

The chain combines TRBV7-3 with TRBJ2-3; 9 bases line up with TRBD1. Germline values: CDR1 SGHTA, CDR2 FQGTGA. The CDR3 sequence is 18 residues long. The V segment lost 2 bases and the J segment 1 base; nucleotides outside the gene matches: 10. The CDR3 sequence: CASSLGPGQGFGTDTQYF. In nucleotides, the CDR3 is TGTGCCAGCAGCTTAGGTCCGGGACAGGGTTTCGGCACAGATACGCAGTATTTT.

This clonotype showed up just a few times. The chain is built from TRBV28 and TRBJ1-2; no firm D call. Per the germline V gene, CDR1 is MDHEN and CDR2 is SYDVKM. The V and J ends lost 2 bases and 0 bases respectively, with 13 bases between them. The CDR3 spans 16 residues. The CDR3 reads CASSLPRQAPNYGYTF. DNA of the CDR3: TGTGCCAGCAGTTTACCCCGGCAGGCCCCTAACTATGGCTACACCTTC.

The rearrangement joins TRBV5-1 to TRBJ2-4, with a tentative D call TRBD1 (6 bases). Trimming took off 3 bases at V and 2 bases at J, with 12 bases between the two ends. Germline V lookup: CDR1 SGHRS, CDR2 YFSETQ. CDR3 length: 15 amino acids. CDR3 sequence (DNA): TGCGCCAGCAGCTCCTCAGGGGCGTCCAAAAACATTCAGTACTTC. This gives the protein CASSSSGASKNIQYF. The full variable domain, rest sourced from reference TRBV5-1 and TRBJ2-4, is KAGVTQTPRYLIKTRGQQVTLSCSPISGHRSVSWYQQTPGQGLQFLFEYFSETQRNKGNFPGRFSGRQFSNSRSEMNVSTLELGDSALYLCASSSSGASKNIQYFGAGTRLSVL.

This rearrangement joins TRBV4-1 to TRBJ1-6; 9 bases fit TRBD1. Trimming removed 4 bases from V and 8 bases from J; junction bases left unmatched: 6. There are 15 residues in the CDR3. Germline CDR1 MGHRA, CDR2 YSYEKL. The CDR3 nucleotides are TGCGCCAGCAGCCTTCGACAGGGGGGGGATTCACCCCTCCACTTT. Translating gives CASSLRQGGDSPLHF.

In this sample, this clonotype turned up a few times. The genes are TRBV29-1 and TRBJ2-6, with 8 bases matching TRBD1. The J segment lost 2 bases and the V segment lost 1 base, leaving 10 bases of the junction unmatched. This CDR3 has 18 residues. Germline CDR1 SQVTM, CDR2 ANQGSEA. CDR3 DNA: TGCAGCGTTGAAGGCATGCCTCCAGGGGGCACTGGGGCCAACGTCCTGACTTTC. This codes for CSVEGMPPGGTGANVLTF.

The chain combines TRBV27 with TRBJ2-7, with TRBD1 identical over 9 bases. CDR3 length equals 14 residues. V lost 6 bases and J lost 2; bases outside the gene matches: 5. Germline V gene lookup returns CDR1 MNHEY and CDR2 SMNVEV (reference sequence). The CDR3 spells CASRRTGGAYEQYF. Here the CDR3 DNA reads TGTGCCAGCAGACGAACAGGGGGCGCCTACGAGCAGTACTTC.

This clonotype was counted at least ten times. V gene TRBV5-1 combines with J gene TRBJ2-2; 9 bases agree with TRBD1. Germline V gene data show CDR1 as SGHRS and CDR2 as YFSETQ. This CDR3 is 17 amino acids long. V gave up 0 bases and J gave up 0 bases; unmatched junction bases: 3. The CDR3 nucleotides read TGCGCCAGCAGCTTGGGACAGGGGGTCGCGAACACCGGGGAGCTGTTTTTT. It specifies CASSLGQGVANTGELFF.

The sample holds a few counts of this clonotype. The chain combines TRBV7-2 with TRBJ2-3; 7 nucleotides line up with TRBD1. Germline V CDR1 and CDR2: SGHTA, FQGNSA. J gave up 5 bases and V 5 bases, and 13 bases lay outside the gene matches. The CDR3 extends over 16 amino acids. CDR3 protein: CASSTQGGLALDTQYF. The DNA of the CDR3 is TGTGCCAGCAGCACCCAAGGGGGCCTAGCATTAGATACGCAGTATTTT.

This chain uses TRBV18 with TRBJ2-2, with a possible D match to TRBD1 (6 bases). The CDR3 extends over 16 amino acids. V was shortened by 2 bases and J by 0 bases, with 10 bases between the two germline ends. In germline, CDR1 is KGHSH, CDR2 LQKENI. In nucleotides, the CDR3 is TGTGCCAGCTCACCATCCGGGACAACGAACACCGGGGAGCTGTTTTTT. Translation: CASSPSGTTNTGELFF.

This chain connects TRBV15 to TRBJ1-6; 10 nucleotides agree with TRBD1. V shed 3 bases and J 3 bases; nucleotides not matched to a gene: 11. The CDR3 totals 19 residues. The germline V gene has CDR1 LNHNV and CDR2 YYDKDF (reference sequence). This CDR3 reads CATSSDRDRGWNYNSPLHF. The CDR3, as DNA: TGTGCCACCAGCAGTGACCGGGACAGGGGATGGAACTATAATTCACCCCTCCACTTT.

This clonotype has just a few counts. The chain employs TRBV3-1 and TRBJ2-3; D is unresolved. The CDR3 has 14 amino acids. Trimming pared 5 bases from V and 0 bases from J, leaving 9 bases between. Per germline, CDR1 LGHDT and CDR2 YNNKEL (reference sequence). This CDR3 is CASSFRLSTDTQYF. CDR3 DNA sequence: TGTGCCAGCAGCTTCAGACTGAGCACAGATACGCAGTATTTT.

This clonotype was seen many times. The chain has TRBV4-3 and TRBJ2-1; 9 nucleotides match TRBD1. In germline, CDR1 is LGHNA, CDR2 YSLEER. The ends lost 3 bases at V and 6 bases at J; junction bases unmatched: 12. This CDR3 spans 17 amino acids. The CDR3 loop is CASSHSFPGQGVNEQFF. CDR3 bases: TGCGCCAGCAGCCACTCCTTCCCGGGACAGGGCGTCAATGAGCAGTTCTTC.

There are a few counts of this clonotype. The rearrangement joins TRBV4-3 to TRBJ2-5, with D possibly matching TRBD1 (6 bases). V was pared by 2 bases and J by 3 bases, with 16 bases between. The CDR3 extends over 16 amino acids. The germline gives CDR1 LGHNA, CDR2 YSLEER. CDR3 DNA sequence: TGCGCCAGCAGCCAAAAAGTAGTGGACAGCAAAGAGACCCAGTACTTC. Protein product: CASSQKVVDSKETQYF.